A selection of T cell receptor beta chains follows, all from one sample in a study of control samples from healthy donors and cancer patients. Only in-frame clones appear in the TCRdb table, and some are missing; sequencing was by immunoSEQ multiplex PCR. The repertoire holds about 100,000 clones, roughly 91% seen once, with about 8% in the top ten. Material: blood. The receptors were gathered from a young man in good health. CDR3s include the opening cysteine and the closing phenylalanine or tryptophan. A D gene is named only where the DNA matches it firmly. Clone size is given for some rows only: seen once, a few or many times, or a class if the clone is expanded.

TGTGCCAGCAGCCAGGGCCGGTCCGGTCGGTGGAACACCATATATTTT CASSQGRSGRWNTIYF TRBV14 - - TRBJ1-3
TGTGCCAGCAGTAGGGAAGCCTACAATGAGCAGTTCTTC CASSREAYNEQFF TRBV6-4 - - TRBJ2-1
TGTGCCAGCAGTGAACGATATGGCTATGAGACCCAGTACTTC CASSERYGYETQYF TRBV6-1 - - TRBJ2-5
TGTGCCAGCAGCTTTTGGGGGAGAGGGGACACCGGGGAGCTGTTTTTT CASSFWGRGDTGELFF TRBV7-2 - - TRBJ2-2
TGTGCCAGCAGCTTTGGGGGACAGGGTGGAGGTGAGCAGTTCTTC CASSFGGQGGGEQFF TRBV7-9 - TRBD1 TRBJ2-1
TGTGCCATCAGTGAGACCGGCCTAGCCTACAATGAGCAGTTCTTC CAISETGLAYNEQFF TRBV10-3 once - TRBJ2-1
TGCGCCAGCAGCTTGGGCTCATACACAGATACGCAGTATTTT CASSLGSYTDTQYF TRBV5-1 - - TRBJ2-3
TGTGCCAGCAGTTCGTCACAGGTAGACAATGAGCAGTTCTTC CASSSSQVDNEQFF TRBV27 - - TRBJ2-1
TGTGCCAGCACCCTACTAGGACAGGATTATGAAAAACTGTTTTTT CASTLLGQDYEKLFF TRBV5-5 - TRBD1 TRBJ1-4
TGTGCTAGTGGTCCTCGACCCCAGGATCAGCCCCAGCATTTT CASGPRPQDQPQHF TRBV12-5 - - TRBJ1-5
TGTGCCAGCAGCTGGGACAGGGGCGGGGGCTACACCTTC CASSWDRGGGYTF TRBV5-4 - TRBD1 TRBJ1-2
TGTGCCAGCAGCCTGGGGGACAGCCAAGAGACCCAGTACTTC CASSLGDSQETQYF TRBV7-9 - TRBD1 TRBJ2-5
TGTGCCAGCAGTCCCACCGGCCAGGGAAATCAGCCCCAGCATTTT CASSPTGQGNQPQHF TRBV28 - - TRBJ1-5
TGTGCCAGCAGCTTTCCAGGCACTGAAGCTTTCTTT CASSFPGTEAFF TRBV5-6 - - TRBJ1-1
TGCGCCAGCAGTCAATCGTACTGGGGGGGGTTAGGGAATCAGCCCCAGCATTTT CASSQSYWGGLGNQPQHF TRBV23-1 - - TRBJ1-5
TGTGCCAGCAGCTCCCTGACTAGCGGGAGGTCTCTCCATACGCAGTATTTT CASSSLTSGRSLHTQYF TRBV5-4 - TRBD2 TRBJ2-3
TGTGCCAGCAGCTTCGGGGCGAACACCGGGGAGCTGTTTTTT CASSFGANTGELFF TRBV7-9 - - TRBJ2-2
TGTGCTAGTCAGCGGGACAGAATTAATCAGCCCCAGCATTTT CASQRDRINQPQHF TRBV12-5 few TRBD1 TRBJ1-5
TGTGCCAGCACAAGCACTGGGCCCACTGAAGCTTTCTTT CASTSTGPTEAFF TRBV7-9 - - TRBJ1-1
TGCGCCAGCAGCCGAACGGCAGAGACCCAGTACTTC CASSRTAETQYF TRBV5-1 - - TRBJ2-5
TGTGCCAGCTCACCTACGGGGGAATACAATGATCAGTTCTTC CASSPTGEYNDQFF TRBV18 - - TRBJ2-1
TGCGCCAGCAGCCAATTGAGTGGGCTAGCGGGGAGCGGCGAGCTGTTTTTT CASSQLSGLAGSGELFF TRBV4-1 - TRBD2 TRBJ2-2
TGTGCCAGCAAAAATGGCAATCAGCCCCAGCATTTT CASKNGNQPQHF TRBV6-5 - - TRBJ1-5
TGTGCCAGCAGCTTCTTAAACTCTGGGGCCAACGTCCTGACTTTC CASSFLNSGANVLTF TRBV7-8 once - TRBJ2-6
TGCAGCGGTAGCAGGGGAGCGGGAAACACCATATATTTT CSGSRGAGNTIYF TRBV29-1 - - TRBJ1-3
TGCGCCAGCAGCGACAGTGAATGGTACGAGCAGTACTTC CASSDSEWYEQYF TRBV5-1 - - TRBJ2-7